Below, 9 T cell receptor beta chains from the same sample are listed, as sequenced in a study of identical twins. Via MiXCR, TCRdb re-called the 5' RACE reads, giving one row per CDR3 protein. Among hundreds of thousands of distinct CDR3 sequences listed, roughly 6% were seen once. The sample consisted of naive T cells sorted from blood. The receptor source for this set is a man between 18 and 35 years old in good health.

V gene TRBV19 combines with J gene TRBJ1-1, with unresolved D. This CDR3 region has 13 residues. V was trimmed by 8 bases and J by 1 base, leaving 11 bases between them. Germline CDR1 reads LNHDA; CDR2 reads SQIVND (reference sequence). The chain's CDR3 is CASWSLTNTEAFF. The CDR3 DNA follows: TGTGCCAGTTGGAGCTTAACGAACACTGAAGCTTTCTTT.

The sample holds many counts of this clonotype. The chain recombines TRBV12-5 with TRBJ2-1, with D unresolved. V was shortened by 5 bases and J by 8 bases, with 10 bases between the two germline ends. The V gene's germline CDR1 is LGHNT and CDR2 FRNRAP. The CDR3 loop spans 12 amino acids. CDR3 sequence: CASGPKTDEQFF. In DNA form, the CDR3 reads TGTGCTAGTGGTCCTAAAACGGATGAGCAGTTCTTC.

This clonotype was found many times. The rearrangement uses TRBV28 and TRBJ1-6; D is ambiguous. The CDR3 runs 16 residues. Germline CDR1 reads MDHEN; CDR2 reads SYDVKM. The V end was cut by 2 bases, the J end by 10 bases, with 18 bases between. The CDR3 loop is CASSLGFRGHGSPLHF. The DNA of the CDR3 is TGTGCCAGCAGTTTAGGGTTTCGAGGGCATGGCTCACCCCTCCACTTT. Complete variable domain (other parts from reference TRBV28 and TRBJ1-6): DVKVTQSSRYLVKRTGEKVFLECVQDMDHENMFWYRQDPGLGLRLIYFSYDVKMKEKGDIPEGYSVSREKKERFSLILESASTNQTSMYLCASSLGFRGHGSPLHFGNGTRLTVT.

The chain carries TRBV5-1 and TRBJ2-1; maybe TRBD2 (6 bases). This CDR3 has 16 residues. Germline lookup yields CDR1 SGHRS and CDR2 YFSETQ. V shed 0 bases and J shed 5 bases, with 15 bases lying between them. The CDR3 loop reads CASSLVLRERHNEQFF. CDR3 nucleotide sequence: TGCGCCAGCAGCTTGGTTCTTCGGGAGAGGCACAATGAGCAGTTCTTC.

This sequence joins TRBV6-1 and TRBJ1-1; D gene unclear. Germline V gene sequence: CDR1 MNHNS, CDR2 SASEGT. CDR3 length: 13 amino acids. CDR3 sequence: CAGSWGMNTEAFF. The CDR3 region has the DNA TGTGCGGGGTCCTGGGGAATGAACACTGAAGCTTTCTTT.

This clonotype was detected many times. CDR3 in DNA: TGTGCCAGCGCAACTAGCGGGAGTTTCAATGAGCAGTTCTTC. It translates to CASATSGSFNEQFF. The gene calls are TRBV21-1 and TRBJ2-1; the table's D gene call, TRBD2, was not cross checked with the DNA. TRBV21-1 is shown as a pseudogene. CDR3 size: 14 residues.

This clonotype has a count of ten or more. The V call is TRBV3-1, the J call TRBJ2-2; perhaps TRBD1 as D (6 bases). The CDR3 loop spans 18 amino acids. CDR1 and CDR2 from the germline V gene are LGHDT and YNNKEL (reference sequence). The V end was cut by 1 base, the J end by 0 bases, with 15 bases between. The CDR3 protein is CASSQVSGGVTNTGELFF. CDR3 nucleotide sequence: TGTGCCAGCAGCCAAGTTAGTGGGGGCGTAACGAACACCGGGGAGCTGTTTTTT. The whole variable domain, remainder taken from reference TRBV3-1 and TRBJ2-2, is DTAVSQTPKYLVTQMGNDKSIKCEQNLGHDTMYWYKQDSKKFLKIMFSYNNKELIINETVPNRFSPKSPDKAHLNLHINSLELGDSAVYFCASSQVSGGVTNTGELFFGEGSRLTVL.

This clonotype was seen repeatedly, ten times or more. The chain uses TRBV29-1 and TRBJ1-4; D not certain. V gave up 6 bases and J gave up 5 bases, with 16 bases separating them. Germline values: CDR1 SQVTM, CDR2 ANQGSEA. CDR3 length: 14 amino acids. CDR3 coding DNA: TGCAGCGTCCGTGATAGGTCCTCCAATGAAAAACTGTTTTTT. This gives the protein CSVRDRSSNEKLFF.

This clonotype has at least ten counts. The chain uses TRBV5-1 and TRBJ2-3, with D unclear. Per the germline V gene, CDR1 is SGHRS and CDR2 is YFSETQ. The CDR3 is 13 residues long. Trimming shortened V by 4 bases and J by 9 bases, and 15 bases separated the two germline ends. The CDR3 loop is CASSVGPLQTQYF. CDR3 nucleotide sequence: TGCGCCAGCAGCGTCGGACCACTTCAGACGCAGTATTTT.